The 14 T cell receptor beta chains given below trace back to one sample, sequenced in a study of CD8 T cells in Susac syndrome. With random hexamers, roughly 0.5 to 1 ug RNA was reverse transcribed. TCRdb ran MiXCR on the immunoSEQ multiplex PCR reads and lists one entry per CDR3 protein. The profile shows approximately 170,000 distinct CDR3 sequences, 93% of them singletons. The material sequenced was CD4+ T cells from PBMCs. These receptors were collected from a human donor in good health.

This chain links TRBV2 with TRBJ1-4; 9 nucleotides line up with TRBD1. CDR3 length equals 15 residues. Germline CDR1 is SNHLY and CDR2 is FYNNEI. J gave up 4 bases and V 4 bases, and 4 bases lay outside the gene matches. CDR3 bases: TGTGCCAGCAGTGCTTCGGGACAGGGTAATGAAAAACTGTTTTTT. It codes for CASSASGQGNEKLFF.

CDR3: CSARAATADTQYF. The CDR3 coding sequence is TGCAGTGCTAGGGCCGCAACCGCGGATACGCAGTATTTT. The genes are TRBV20-1 and TRBJ2-3, with D hard to call. Germline values: CDR1 DFQATT, CDR2 SNEGSKA (reference sequence). V gave up 3 bases and J gave up 6 bases, with 13 bases separating them. This CDR3 spans 13 amino acids.

This clonotype was counted a few times. The V gene is TRBV6-1, the J gene TRBJ1-1; D may be TRBD1 (5 bases). Trimming removed 4 bases at V and 1 base at J, with 7 bases between. Per the germline V gene, CDR1 is MNHNS and CDR2 is SASEGT. The CDR3 length is 13 residues. In DNA, the CDR3 is TGTGCCAGCAGTGTGGGGGGGAACACTGAAGCTTTCTTT. This codes for CASSVGGNTEAFF.

This clonotype has a single count. This chain joins TRBV29-1 and TRBJ1-2, with D uncertain. Germline lookup yields CDR1 SQVTM and CDR2 ANQGSEA. The CDR3 is made up of 10 amino acids. V lost 6 bases, J lost 6 bases, and 8 bases lay in between. CDR3 sequence: CSVLVDGYTF. DNA of the CDR3: TGCAGCGTCCTGGTGGATGGCTACACCTTC.

V usage is TRBV5-1 and J usage is TRBJ2-2; D ambiguous. CDR3 length equals 15 residues. V dropped 0 bases and J dropped 0 bases, with 6 bases sitting between them. CDR1 and CDR2 from the germline V gene are SGHRS and YFSETQ. The CDR3 DNA reads as TGCGCCAGCAGCTTGGACACAGCGAACACCGGGGAGCTGTTTTTT. It specifies CASSLDTANTGELFF.

The chain employs TRBV7-2 and TRBJ2-5; 8 bases match TRBD1. Trimming removed 3 bases from V and 9 bases from J; junction bases left unmatched: 18. The length of the CDR3 is 17 residues. The germline V gene encodes CDR1 SGHTA and CDR2 FQGNSA. As DNA, the CDR3 is TGTGCCAGCAGCTTCGGGCTAGCCCCAACCCCACAGGGGGCCCAGTACTTC. Protein product: CASSFGLAPTPQGAQYF.

The V and J genes are TRBV5-1 and TRBJ2-7, with D maybe TRBD1 (5 bases). The CDR3 contains 13 residues. The V gene's germline CDR1 is SGHRS and CDR2 YFSETQ. Trimming took off 4 bases at V and 3 bases at J, with 11 bases between the two ends. The CDR3 is CASSAVDSYEQYF. The CDR3 nucleotides are TGCGCCAGCAGCGCCGTTGACAGCTACGAGCAGTACTTC.

J is TRBJ2-7 and V is TRBV4-2; the match to TRBD2 covers 11 bases. The CDR3 has 15 amino acids. With 4 bases clipped from V and 2 bases from J, the junction kept 4 bases outside the gene matches. Germline V gene sequence: CDR1 LGHNA, CDR2 YNFKEQ. The CDR3 region is CASSLGTSGTYEQYF. The DNA for the CDR3 is TGTGCCAGCAGCCTCGGGACTAGCGGCACCTACGAGCAGTACTTC.

The chain couples TRBV5-1 to TRBJ2-6, with 10 bases aligning to TRBD2. V shed 0 bases, J shed 3 bases, and the junction held 3 bases outside the gene matches. In germline, CDR1 is SGHRS, CDR2 YFSETQ. The CDR3 contains 17 residues. The CDR3: CASSLGLAGVGANVLTF. CDR3 DNA: TGCGCCAGCAGCTTGGGTCTAGCGGGGGTTGGGGCCAACGTCCTGACTTTC.

The chain joins TRBV2 to TRBJ2-7; a weak D match, TRBD1 (6 bases). CDR3 length: 12 residues. CDR1 is SNHLY, CDR2 FYNNEI, per germline. Trimming stripped 6 bases from V and 2 bases from J, with 8 bases between. The CDR3 loop reads CASRRDTYEQYF. In nucleotides, the CDR3 is TGTGCCAGCAGACGGGACACCTACGAGCAGTACTTC.

The V and J genes are TRBV18 and TRBJ1-1; D ambiguous. The CDR3 sequence is 13 residues long. Trimming removed 6 bases at V and 3 bases at J, with 11 bases between. CDR1 is KGHSH and CDR2 is LQKENI in the germline V gene. The CDR3 DNA is TGTGCCAGCTCGAGGGCCTGGGACACTGAAGCTTTCTTT. This encodes CASSRAWDTEAFF.

The V call is TRBV7-2, the J call TRBJ2-1; 11 bases match TRBD2. Germline CDR1 reads SGHTA; CDR2 reads FQGNSA. The CDR3 has 14 amino acids. V dropped 11 bases and J dropped 9; count of bases not matched to a gene: 12. The CDR3 nucleotides are TGTGCCGACTCGGTAGCGGGGGGGACGGGTGAGCAGTTCTTC. Translation: CADSVAGGTGEQFF.

V is TRBV7-9 and J is TRBJ1-6, with D unclear. The CDR3 spans 15 residues. Trimming removed 4 bases from V and 5 bases from J, with 12 bases in between. Germline V gene lookup returns CDR1 SEHNR and CDR2 FQNEAQ (reference sequence). CDR3 region: CASSSRAVDNSPLHF. The CDR3 DNA is TGTGCCAGCAGCTCTCGGGCGGTAGATAATTCACCCCTCCACTTT.

This chain uses TRBV15 with TRBJ2-7, with 7 bases that match TRBD1. V gave up 0 bases and J gave up 6 bases; unmatched junction bases: 5. Per the germline V gene, CDR1 is LNHNV and CDR2 is YYDKDF (reference sequence). The CDR3 runs to 14 residues. The CDR3 sequence: CATSRDRDSGEQYF. The DNA of the CDR3 is TGTGCCACCAGCAGAGACCGGGACAGCGGCGAGCAGTACTTC.